The TCR beta chain described here comes from a study of cytomegalovirus exposure and HLA in healthy donors. The PCR employed 60 Vbeta primers together with 13 Jbeta primers. The assay was immunoSEQ multiplex PCR, and TCRdb's table has in-frame clones only and misses some. The listing records 60,000 to 70,000 clones. The V end was cut by 2 bases, the J end by 6 bases, with 21 bases between. Per germline, CDR1 SGHTS and CDR2 YDEGEE. This CDR3 is built from 17 residues. Sequenced: PBMCs. The origin of this receptor is a boy younger than 18 in good health and CMV-seronegative. The chain recombines TRBV5-8 with TRBJ1-5, with a tentative D call TRBD1 (5 bases). The CDR3 DNA follows: TGTGCCAGCAGCTTATTACTAATGACAGTAAGGTCTCAGCCCCAGCATTTT. Protein product: CASSLLLMTVRSQPQHF.